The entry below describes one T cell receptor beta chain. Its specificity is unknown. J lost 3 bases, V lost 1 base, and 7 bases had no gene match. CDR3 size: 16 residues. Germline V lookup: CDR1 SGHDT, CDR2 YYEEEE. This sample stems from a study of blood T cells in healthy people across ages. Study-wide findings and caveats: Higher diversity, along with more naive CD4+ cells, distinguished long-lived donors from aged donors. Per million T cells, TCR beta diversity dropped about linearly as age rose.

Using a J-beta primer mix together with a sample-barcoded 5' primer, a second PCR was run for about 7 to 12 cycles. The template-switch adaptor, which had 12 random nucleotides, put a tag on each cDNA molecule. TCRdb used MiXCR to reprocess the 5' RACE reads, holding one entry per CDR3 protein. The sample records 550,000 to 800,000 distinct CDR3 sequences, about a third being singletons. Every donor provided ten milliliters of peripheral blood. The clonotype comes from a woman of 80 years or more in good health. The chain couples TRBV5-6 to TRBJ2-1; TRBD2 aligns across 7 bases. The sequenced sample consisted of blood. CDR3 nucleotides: TGTGCCAGCAGCTTGAGGCTAGCGGTGATCTACAATGAGCAGTTCTTC. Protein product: CASSLRLAVIYNEQFF.